The 25 T cell receptor beta chains in this list originate from one sample, sequenced in a study of post-analysis software for immune sequencing data. Their specific antigens are unknown. Presence of unique molecular identifiers characterized the TCR beta cDNA libraries. TCRdb re-called the PCR reads with MiXCR, one entry per CDR3 protein. The sample shows hundreds of thousands of distinct CDR3 sequences, approximately 30% of them seen only once. General study results and limits: Among a few TRBV segments more frequent in patients than controls were TRBV5-6, TRBV5-1 and TRBV20-1.

The sequenced sample consisted of blood. The receptors here all came from a girl aged 10-17 years with multiple sclerosis.

This rearrangement joins TRBV7-9 to TRBJ2-5, with D perhaps matching TRBD1 (5 bases). The end of the DNA aligns better with TRBJ2-7, so the J call may be wrong. The CDR3 has 16 residues. The germline V gene encodes CDR1 SEHNR and CDR2 FQNEAQ (reference sequence). The CDR3 here is CASSLAGWTRLYEQYF. The CDR3, as DNA: TGTGCCAGCAGCTTAGCGGGATGGACACGCCTGTACGAGCAGTACTTC.

There are a few counts of this clonotype. The chain is built from TRBV12-3 or TRBV12-4 and TRBJ2-5, with D hard to call. Trimming stripped 0 bases from V and 13 bases from J, with 12 bases between. The CDR3 contains 12 residues. CDR3 region: CASSLASYERYF. DNA of the CDR3: TGTGCCAGCAGTTTAGCCAGCTACGAGCGGTACTTC.

This clonotype was observed a few times. This rearrangement joins TRBV6-6 to TRBJ1-4; D unresolved. This CDR3 has 15 residues. Germline CDR1 and CDR2: MNHNY and SVGAGI (reference sequence). Trimming took off 0 bases at V and 10 bases at J, with 15 bases between the two ends. CDR3 amino acids: CASSYSGLNGGKLFF. The DNA for the CDR3 is TGTGCCAGCAGTTACTCCGGACTAAACGGCGGAAAACTGTTTTTT.

This clonotype was observed a handful of times. The chain carries TRBV4-3 and TRBJ2-3; D remains ambiguous. Germline V gene lookup returns CDR1 LGHNA and CDR2 YSLEER. V was pared by 1 base and J by 1 base, with 9 bases between. The CDR3 extends over 15 amino acids. The CDR3 DNA is TGCGCCAGCAGCCAAGCCCTGAGACGCACAGATACGCAGTATTTT. Protein: CASSQALRRTDTQYF.

This clonotype appeared a few times. V and J are TRBV6-2 or TRBV6-3 and TRBJ2-1; the match to TRBD2 covers 7 bases. Per the germline V gene, CDR1 is MNHEY and CDR2 is SVGEGT. V was pared by 8 bases and J by 8 bases, with 12 bases of the junction left unmatched. The CDR3 has 14 amino acids. The CDR3 DNA reads TGTGCCAGCCAAAGCGGCGGGAGTGTATATGAGCAGTTCTTC. This translates into CASQSGGSVYEQFF.

This clonotype has just a few counts. The rearrangement links TRBV27 to TRBJ1-4, with D possibly TRBD1 on 5 matching bases. Germline lookup yields CDR1 MNHEY and CDR2 SMNVEV (reference sequence). Trimming left V 4 bases short and J 8 bases short, with 14 bases between. This CDR3 contains 14 residues. The CDR3 DNA reads as TGTGCCAGCAGTTCCCCGGGCCGGGGGGAAAAACTGTTTTTT. It specifies CASSSPGRGEKLFF.

The rearrangement uses TRBV28 and TRBJ1-6, with D tentatively TRBD1 (5 bases). The CDR3 spans 16 residues. The germline V gene has CDR1 MDHEN and CDR2 SYDVKM. V was cut by 6 bases and J by 7 bases, with 19 bases left in between. The CDR3 protein is CASRDLTGYENSPLHF. The CDR3 bases are TGTGCCAGCAGAGACCTTACAGGTTATGAAAATTCACCCCTCCACTTT.

This clonotype was counted between two and nine times. The chain uses TRBV7-2 and TRBJ2-7, with 8 bases matching TRBD1. The J segment lost 3 bases and the V segment lost 7 bases, leaving 8 bases of the junction unmatched. The CDR3 extends over 14 amino acids. Germline lookup yields CDR1 SGHTA and CDR2 FQGNSA. CDR3 protein: CASNPGGPLYEQYF. CDR3 DNA sequence: TGTGCCAGCAACCCAGGGGGCCCCCTCTACGAGCAGTACTTC.

The genes are TRBV7-9 and TRBJ2-3; TRBD2 matches at 10 bases. J gave up 6 bases and V 3 bases, and 3 bases lay outside the gene matches. Germline CDR1 reads SEHNR; CDR2 reads FQNEAQ (reference sequence). CDR3 length equals 14 residues. The CDR3 is CASSLGLASDTQYF. The CDR3 nucleotides are TGTGCCAGCAGCTTGGGACTAGCGTCGGATACGCAGTATTTT.

CDR3 amino acids: CASSELSPGPYEQYF. The CDR3 nucleotides read TGTGCCAGCAGTGAACTCTCCCCAGGGCCCTACGAGCAGTACTTC. The chain joins TRBV6-1 to TRBJ2-7; tentatively, D is TRBD1 (5 bases). V was pared by 2 bases and J by 2 bases, with 13 bases between. This CDR3 spans 15 amino acids. Germline-derived CDR1 and CDR2 are MNHNS and SASEGT.

The gene calls are TRBV28 and TRBJ2-7, with TRBD2 as a possible D gene (7 bases). Germline lookup yields CDR1 MDHEN and CDR2 SYDVKM. Trimming pared 3 bases from V and 2 bases from J, leaving 20 bases between. This CDR3 has 17 residues. The DNA of the CDR3 is TGTGCCAGCAGTTTGTACCTGGAGGGGGGGCTCACCTACGAGCAGTACTTC. Translated, it gives CASSLYLEGGLTYEQYF.

This clonotype showed up just a few times. V gene TRBV6-1 combines with J gene TRBJ1-1; 11 bases fit TRBD1. V shed 6 bases, J shed 3 bases, and the junction held 6 bases outside the gene matches. The CDR3 extends over 15 amino acids. CDR1 MNHNS and CDR2 SASEGT come from the germline V gene. CDR3 bases: TGTGCCAGCAGATGGACAGGGGGCGGGTACACTGAAGCTTTCTTT. Translating gives CASRWTGGGYTEAFF.

The chain uses TRBV19 and TRBJ2-5, with D possibly being TRBD1 (5 bases). Trimming took off 6 bases at V and 2 bases at J, with 10 bases between the two ends. The CDR3 extends over 13 amino acids. From germline, CDR1 is LNHDA and CDR2 SQIVND (reference sequence). CDR3 nucleotides: TGTGCCAGTAGGATACAGGTGCAAGAGACCCAGTACTTC. Its translation: CASRIQVQETQYF.

This clonotype was counted only a few times. V usage is TRBV6-6 and J usage is TRBJ2-7; D could derive from TRBD1 or TRBD2 (5 bases each). V lost 6 bases and J 4 bases, leaving 19 bases between the germline ends. Germline assignment: CDR1 MNHNY and CDR2 SVGAGI (reference sequence). The CDR3 consists of 15 residues. Here the CDR3 reads CASSRVPRDGYEQYF. CDR3 nucleotides: TGTGCCAGCAGCCGAGTCCCCCGGGACGGTTACGAGCAGTACTTC.

This clonotype was seen a handful of times. The genes are TRBV28 and TRBJ1-4; tentatively, D is TRBD1 (6 bases). Trimming took 4 bases from V and 7 from J, leaving 19 bases between them. The germline CDR1 and CDR2 sequences are MDHEN and SYDVKM. CDR3 length equals 16 residues. The CDR3: CASSSRDTGLSEKLFF. CDR3 coding DNA: TGTGCCAGCAGTTCCCGGGACACTGGACTCAGTGAAAAACTGTTTTTT. Together with reference TRBV28 and TRBJ1-4, the CDR3 gives the full variable domain: DVKVTQSSRYLVKRTGEKVFLECVQDMDHENMFWYRQDPGLGLRLIYFSYDVKMKEKGDIPEGYSVSREKKERFSLILESASTNQTSMYLCASSSRDTGLSEKLFFGSGTQLSVL.

This clonotype showed up many times. V is TRBV20-1 and J is TRBJ2-1; D ambiguous. V lost 0 bases, J lost 2 bases, and 8 bases lay in between. The CDR3 spans 14 residues. CDR1 and CDR2 from the germline V gene are DFQATT and SNEGSKA (reference sequence). The CDR3 here is CSARDWRTYNEQFF. CDR3 coding DNA: TGCAGTGCTAGAGATTGGCGGACCTACAATGAGCAGTTCTTC.

This rearrangement joins TRBV10-3 to TRBJ2-5; 12 nucleotides line up with TRBD2. CDR3 length equals 19 residues. J was trimmed by 2 bases and V by 3 bases; bases with no gene match: 13. CDR1 and CDR2 from the germline V gene are ENHRY and SYGVKD. The CDR3 loop is CAISDLRLAGGPPQETQYF. The CDR3 DNA sequence: TGTGCCATCAGTGATCTAAGGCTAGCGGGGGGGCCCCCTCAAGAGACCCAGTACTTC.

The chain has TRBV2 and TRBJ1-2, with D tentatively TRBD1 (5 bases). V dropped 7 bases and J dropped 8 bases, with 20 bases sitting between them. Germline CDR1 reads SNHLY; CDR2 reads FYNNEI. CDR3 length equals 14 residues. CDR3 in amino acids: CASIQGRTTYGYTF. In DNA form, the CDR3 reads TGTGCCAGCATCCAGGGCCGAACAACGTACGGCTACACCTTC.

This chain connects TRBV20-1 to TRBJ2-2; 15 bases agree with TRBD2. The CDR3 covers 14 residues. Unmatched junction bases numbered 1, after V lost 6 bases and J lost 5 bases. The germline CDR1 and CDR2 sequences are DFQATT and SNEGSKA (reference sequence). For the CDR3, the DNA is TGCAGTGCGGGGACTAGCGGGAGGACCGGGGAGCTGTTTTTT. Residues: CSAGTSGRTGELFF.

This clonotype was counted between two and nine times. The chain is built from TRBV7-8 and TRBJ2-3, with 7 bases identical to TRBD1. Germline V lookup: CDR1 SGHVS, CDR2 FQNEAQ. The CDR3 sequence is 16 residues long. With 4 bases clipped from V and 10 bases from J, the junction kept 17 bases outside the gene matches. The CDR3 spells CASSSSHRGTFRSQYF. Written as DNA, the CDR3 is TGTGCCAGCAGCTCATCCCACAGGGGAACGTTCAGGTCGCAGTATTTT.

This clonotype was counted once. V usage is TRBV6-4 and J usage is TRBJ2-2, with 9 bases identical to TRBD1. The CDR3 consists of 17 residues. The ends lost 0 bases at V and 4 bases at J; junction bases unmatched: 6. Germline loops: CDR1 MRHNA, CDR2 SNTAGT. CDR3 in amino acids: CASSDSWTGAATGELFF. CDR3 in DNA: TGTGCCAGCAGTGACTCTTGGACAGGGGCCGCCACCGGGGAGCTGTTTTTT.

The genes are TRBV7-9 and TRBJ2-5, with 10 bases matching TRBD2. The CDR3 covers 15 residues. Unmatched junction bases numbered 14, after V lost 5 bases and J lost 11 bases. Looked up from germline, CDR1 is SEHNR and CDR2 is FQNEAQ (reference sequence). The CDR3 spells CASSPFAGTSEAQYF. The CDR3 DNA follows: TGTGCCAGCAGCCCCTTCGCCGGGACTAGCGAAGCGCAGTACTTC. Drawing the rest from reference TRBV7-9 and TRBJ2-5, the complete variable domain is DTGVSQNPRHKITKRGQNVTFRCDPISEHNRLYWYRQTLGQGPEFLTYFQNEAQLEKSRLLSDRFSAERPKGSFSTLEIQRTEQGDSAMYLCASSPFAGTSEAQYFGPGTRLLVL.

The chain is built from TRBV20-1 and TRBJ2-1; D uncertain. This CDR3 spans 14 amino acids. Germline-derived CDR1 and CDR2 are DFQATT and SNEGSKA (reference sequence). V lost 6 bases, J lost 9 bases, and 21 bases lay in between. CDR3: CSAQTPPLQFEQFF. The CDR3 DNA reads as TGCAGTGCCCAGACTCCCCCTCTCCAATTTGAGCAGTTCTTC.

The gene calls are TRBV7-9 and TRBJ2-3, with no clear D. V was clipped by 1 base and J by 8 bases, with 7 bases between them. Germline assignment: CDR1 SEHNR and CDR2 FQNEAQ (reference sequence). The CDR3 is 12 residues long. The DNA of the CDR3 is TGTGCCAGCAGCTTAGAGACCGGTACGCAGTATTTT. Protein product: CASSLETGTQYF.

The chain recombines TRBV4-2 with TRBJ2-3; 14 bases fit TRBD2. Germline V gene lookup returns CDR1 LGHNA and CDR2 YNFKEQ. This CDR3 region has 17 residues. The ends lost 0 bases at V and 5 bases at J; junction bases unmatched: 4. DNA of the CDR3: TGTGCCAGCAGCCAAGATCTGACTAGCGGGGGGGTAGATACGCAGTATTTT. It is translated as CASSQDLTSGGVDTQYF.